Below, 20 T cell receptor beta chains from the same sample are listed, as sequenced in a study of identical twins. A single record per CDR3 protein comes from TCRdb applying MiXCR to the 5' RACE reads. The sample shows nearly 650,000 distinct CDR3 sequences, less than 9% of them seen only once. This sample also appeared in a second study, on yellow fever vaccine responses in identical twins.

The sequencing sample was made of PBMCs. Receptors were obtained from a woman younger than 30 in good health.

This clonotype was detected ten times or more. This chain uses TRBV28 with TRBJ1-2; 8 bases line up with TRBD1. Trimming cost V 7 bases and J 4 bases; bases outside gene matches: 8. The germline CDR1 and CDR2 sequences are MDHEN and SYDVKM. The CDR3 has 14 amino acids. CDR3 coding DNA: TGTGCCAGCACCCTGACAGGGGCGAGCTATGGCTACACCTTC. It is translated as CASTLTGASYGYTF.

The chain links TRBV24-1 to TRBJ2-2; 7 positions match TRBD2. Unmatched junction bases numbered 4, after V lost 4 bases and J lost 0 bases. This CDR3 spans 16 amino acids. Per germline, CDR1 KGHDR and CDR2 SFDVKD. The CDR3 loop is CATSDPGLANTGELFF. The CDR3 DNA sequence: TGTGCCACCAGTGACCCCGGACTAGCGAACACCGGGGAGCTGTTTTTT.

This clonotype was recorded a few times. J is TRBJ2-7 and V is TRBV10-3, with D perhaps matching TRBD1 (6 bases). Germline CDR1 and CDR2: ENHRY and SYGVKD. The CDR3 length is 13 residues. V dropped 6 bases and J dropped 1 base, with 10 bases sitting between them. Here the CDR3 DNA reads TGTGCCATCAGGACAGGTCCTTCCTACGAGCAGTACTTC. It translates to CAIRTGPSYEQYF.

There are a few counts of this clonotype. The rearrangement joins TRBV29-1 to TRBJ1-3; D uncertain. CDR3 length: 11 residues. The germline V gene encodes CDR1 SQVTM and CDR2 ANQGSEA. Trimming took 8 bases from V and 3 from J, leaving 8 bases between them. The CDR3 DNA is TGCAGCATTGCGGGTGGAAACACCATATATTTT. Residues: CSIAGGNTIYF.

This clonotype was detected only a few times. The genes are TRBV20-1 and TRBJ2-2; D is perhaps TRBD1 or TRBD2 (7 bases each). V lost 0 bases to trimming and J lost 3 bases, with 14 bases between them. Germline CDR1 and CDR2: DFQATT and SNEGSKA (reference sequence). The CDR3 has 16 amino acids. DNA of the CDR3: TGCAGTGCTAGAGACTTGACAGGGAGGGACACCGGGGAGCTGTTTTTT. It is translated as CSARDLTGRDTGELFF.

This clonotype has just a few counts. The CDR3 DNA reads TGTGCCAGCAGTTTTTCTAGCGGATACACAGATACGCAGTATTTT. The encoded protein is CASSFSSGYTDTQYF. The rearrangement links TRBV27 to TRBJ2-3; 7 nucleotides agree with TRBD2. Per germline, CDR1 MNHEY and CDR2 SMNVEV (reference sequence). V was clipped by 3 bases and J by 2 bases; unmatched bases: 5. CDR3 length equals 15 residues.

This clonotype has ten or more counts. This chain links TRBV12-3 or TRBV12-4 with TRBJ2-2; D assignment may be TRBD1 or TRBD2 (6 bases each). The CDR3 has 13 amino acids. The CDR3 coding sequence is TGTGCTAGCCGGGGGCTTAACACCGGGGAGCTGTTTTTT. It specifies CASRGLNTGELFF.

Comment on this clonotype: The limits of the CDR3 on the DNA are not certain, so only TCRdb's listed CDR3 is given. CDR3 residues: CASSAQRTPGSCFF. The rearrangement joins TRBV9 to TRBJ2-2. Inclusive of both ends, the CDR3 amounts to 14 amino acids. Germline CDR1 reads SGDLS; CDR2 reads YYNGEE.

This clonotype was counted ten times or more. This chain joins TRBV28 and TRBJ1-6; 7 nucleotides align to TRBD1. The V segment lost 3 bases and the J segment 4 bases; nucleotides outside the gene matches: 0. The germline gives CDR1 MDHEN, CDR2 SYDVKM. There are 14 residues in the CDR3. CDR3 residues: CASSLTGYNSPLHF. In DNA, the CDR3 is TGTGCCAGCAGTTTGACAGGGTATAATTCACCCCTCCACTTT.

The J gene is TRBJ2-1, the V gene TRBV6-4; TRBD2 matches at 12 bases. V was pared by 4 bases and J by 7 bases, with 2 bases of the junction left unmatched. Per the germline V gene, CDR1 is MRHNA and CDR2 is SNTAGT. This CDR3 region has 14 residues. The CDR3 reads CASSASGGANEQFF. The CDR3 nucleotides are TGTGCCAGCAGTGCTAGCGGGGGGGCAAATGAGCAGTTCTTC.

There are a few counts of this clonotype. The chain uses TRBV10-3 and TRBJ2-1, with 10 bases that match TRBD1. Trimming took 8 bases from V and 5 from J; bases not matched to a gene: 9. CDR3 length equals 15 residues. Germline loops: CDR1 ENHRY, CDR2 SYGVKD. The DNA for the CDR3 is TGTGCCATCCAACCTCCGGGACAGGGGAACAATGAGCAGTTCTTC. It translates to CAIQPPGQGNNEQFF.

This clonotype was observed a few times. CDR3 nucleotides: TGTGCCAGCAGTGATGAAGGGATTAGCACCGGGGAGCTGTTTTTT. Translation: CASSDEGISTGELFF. The chain links TRBV2 to TRBJ2-2; no clear D gene. The ends were cut back, 3 bases at V and 4 bases at J, with 12 bases in the middle. Per the germline V gene, CDR1 is SNHLY and CDR2 is FYNNEI. The CDR3 covers 15 residues.

This clonotype has a count of ten or more. The chain joins TRBV11-1 to TRBJ1-1, with TRBD1 matching over 7 bases. Per germline, CDR1 SGHAT and CDR2 FQDESV (reference sequence). The V gene end was trimmed by 2 bases and the J gene end by 0 bases; junction bases not matched to a gene: 15. CDR3 size: 19 residues. In DNA form, the CDR3 reads TGTGCCAGCAGCTTATCTTCGGTAAGGGGGCCGTACATGAACACTGAAGCTTTCTTT. Encoded protein: CASSLSSVRGPYMNTEAFF.

Concerning this clonotype: A much larger clone is a single base away; this may be a read error. The rearrangement joins TRBV7-3 to TRBJ2-1; the D gene is possibly TRBD2 (6 bases). The germline gives CDR1 SGHTA, CDR2 FQGTGA. The CDR3 runs 13 residues. The ends were cut back, 8 bases at V and 0 bases at J, with 8 bases in the middle. The DNA of the CDR3 is TGTGCCAGCGGGAGGAGCTCCTACAATGAGCAGTTCTTC. This encodes CASGRSSYNEQFF.

The J gene is TRBJ2-1, the V gene TRBV20-1; the D is unclear. Germline V gene sequence: CDR1 DFQATT, CDR2 SNEGSKA (reference sequence). CDR3 size: 12 residues. The V end was cut by 3 bases, the J end by 6 bases, with 9 bases between. DNA for the CDR3: TGCAGTGCTAGTCGACCAGTCAATGAGCAGTTCTTC. Protein product: CSASRPVNEQFF.

V and J are TRBV29-1 and TRBJ2-1; 12 nucleotides line up with TRBD2. This CDR3 comprises 15 residues. Trimming at V came to 5 bases and at J to 4 bases, leaving 6 bases not matched to a gene. The germline V gene encodes CDR1 SQVTM and CDR2 ANQGSEA. DNA of the CDR3: TGCAGCGTTCCGACTAGCGGGAGTAGTTACAATGAGCAGTTCTTC. Protein sequence: CSVPTSGSSYNEQFF.

This clonotype was counted many times. The V and J genes are TRBV9 and TRBJ2-6; D is uncertain. Trimming removed 9 bases at V and 4 bases at J, with 8 bases between. The CDR3 length is 12 residues. Per the germline V gene, CDR1 is SGDLS and CDR2 is YYNGEE. The CDR3 nucleotides are TGTGCCACCCGTGGGGGGGCCAACGTCCTGACTTTC. It encodes CATRGGANVLTF.

This clonotype has a handful of counts. The chain couples TRBV29-1 to TRBJ1-2; TRBD1 matches 9 bases. The junction had 8 bases not matched to a gene; V was cut back by 8 bases and J by 4 bases. The CDR3 sequence is 13 residues long. Germline CDR1 SQVTM, CDR2 ANQGSEA. CDR3 loop: CSSRQGDGYGYTF. In DNA, the CDR3 is TGCAGCTCTAGACAGGGGGACGGCTATGGCTACACCTTC. The variable domain in full, with the rest retrieved from reference TRBV29-1 and TRBJ1-2, is SAVISQKPSRDICQRGTSLTIQCQVDSQVTMMFWYRQQPGQSLTLIATANQGSEATYESGFVIDKFPISRPNLTFSTLTVSNMSPEDSSIYLCSSRQGDGYGYTFGSGTRLTVV.

This clonotype was found a few times. The genes are TRBV24-1 and TRBJ2-1; no definite D call. The germline gives CDR1 KGHDR, CDR2 SFDVKD. The germline V and J ends were trimmed by 5 bases and 0 bases, with 4 bases remaining between them. This CDR3 spans 13 amino acids. The CDR3 DNA reads as TGTGCCACCAGTGGATACTCCTACAATGAGCAGTTCTTC. It specifies CATSGYSYNEQFF.

This clonotype turned up a few times. This chain uses TRBV7-9 with TRBJ2-7, with D possibly being TRBD1 or TRBD2 (6 bases each). In germline, CDR1 is SEHNR, CDR2 FQNEAQ (reference sequence). Trimming pared 1 base from V and 5 bases from J, leaving 15 bases between. The length of the CDR3 is 15 residues. The CDR3 is CASSLVSGEVHEQYF. For the CDR3, the DNA is TGTGCCAGCAGCTTAGTGTCAGGGGAGGTCCACGAGCAGTACTTC. Drawing the rest from reference TRBV7-9 and TRBJ2-7, the complete variable domain is DTGVSQNPRHKITKRGQNVTFRCDPISEHNRLYWYRQTLGQGPEFLTYFQNEAQLEKSRLLSDRFSAERPKGSFSTLEIQRTEQGDSAMYLCASSLVSGEVHEQYFGPGTRLTVT.